A single sample is the source of the 21 T cell receptor beta chains below, sequenced in a study of vaccination effects on CD4 cells after COVID-19. Ahead of sequencing, the ViraFEST assay grew antigen-specific CD4+ T cells using viral peptide pools. Having been cultured for roughly 9 days, the cells underwent CD4+ T cell isolation. Nobody among the vaccine recipients had prior SARS-CoV-2 infection (nucleocapsid antibodies were negative). TCRdb's table, derived via immunoSEQ multiplex PCR, lists solely in-frame clones and lacks some. Counted here are tens of thousands of clones, about 80% occurring once; the ten biggest clones make up around 25%. Their antigen targets remain unknown. The starting material was CD4+ T cells from PBMCs cultured with HCoV-OC43 spike peptides, obtained before COVID-19 vaccination. Subset in this sample: HCoV-OC43 spike overlapping peptide pool stimulation. The receptors were sampled from a human donor who received a COVID-19 vaccine.

The chain recombines TRBV7-9 with TRBJ1-1; a possible D gene is TRBD1 (6 bases). The CDR3 is made up of 13 amino acids. V was shortened by 4 bases and J by 5 bases, with 11 bases between the two germline ends. Germline CDR1 and CDR2: SEHNR and FQNEAQ (reference sequence). CDR3 residues: CASSSPDRTEAFF. The CDR3 DNA is TGTGCCAGCAGCTCCCCTGACAGGACTGAAGCTTTCTTT.

The V and J genes are TRBV6-2 or TRBV6-3 and TRBJ1-1; D is possibly TRBD1 (5 bases). The V end was cut by 6 bases, the J end by 8 bases, with 19 bases between. Germline lookup yields CDR1 MNHEY and CDR2 SVGEGT. The CDR3 contains 14 residues. The CDR3 reads CASSPAVRGLEAFF. The CDR3 DNA reads as TGTGCCAGCAGCCCGGCGGTGAGGGGATTGGAAGCTTTCTTT.

The V call is TRBV5-4, the J call TRBJ2-7; D not certain. V lost 4 bases and J 1 base, leaving 9 bases between the germline ends. There are 13 residues in the CDR3. Per the germline V gene, CDR1 is SGHNT and CDR2 is YYREEE (reference sequence). The CDR3 DNA reads as TGTGCCAGCAGCATGACTGGATCCTACGAGCAGTACTTC. This sequence encodes CASSMTGSYEQYF. Looking up the rest from reference TRBV5-4 and TRBJ2-7 gives the full variable domain: ETGVTQSPTHLIKTRGQQVTLRCSSQSGHNTVSWYQQALGQGPQFIFQYYREEENGRGNFPPRFSGLQFPNYSSELNVNALELDDSALYLCASSMTGSYEQYFGPGTRLTVT.

The genes are TRBV7-6 and TRBJ1-1; 7 bases are shared with TRBD1. J lost 2 bases, V lost 2 bases, and 8 bases had no gene match. The CDR3 loop spans 16 amino acids. CDR1 and CDR2 from the germline V gene are SGHVS and FNYEAQ. In DNA form, the CDR3 reads TGTGCCAGCAGCTTAAGGGCGGGACAGCTAAACACTGAAGCTTTCTTT. Translated, it gives CASSLRAGQLNTEAFF.

The chain is built from TRBV6-5 and TRBJ1-6, with D unresolved. The CDR3 has 12 residues. Trimming stripped 6 bases from V and 13 bases from J, with 13 bases between. CDR1 is MNHEY, CDR2 SVGAGI, per germline. CDR3 loop: CASSPLGKPLHF. The CDR3 DNA reads as TGTGCCAGCAGCCCCCTTGGGAAGCCCCTCCACTTT.

The V gene is TRBV7-9, the J gene TRBJ2-5; 7 positions agree with TRBD2. Losses at the gene ends were 1 base for V and 4 bases for J; bases not matched to a gene: 3. The CDR3 runs to 14 residues. The germline gives CDR1 SEHNR, CDR2 FQNEAQ (reference sequence). The CDR3 nucleotides read TGTGCCAGCAGCTTAGTAGGCGGGGGAGAGACCCAGTACTTC. Translated: CASSLVGGGETQYF.

The chain recombines TRBV27 with TRBJ1-1; the match to TRBD1 covers 7 bases. CDR1 is MNHEY and CDR2 is SMNVEV in the germline V gene (reference sequence). CDR3 length: 13 amino acids. Trimming removed 6 bases from V and 0 bases from J; junction bases left unmatched: 1. CDR3 loop: CASRDRMNTEAFF. DNA of the CDR3: TGTGCCAGCAGGGACAGGATGAACACTGAAGCTTTCTTT.

This clone was seen a handful of times. This chain joins TRBV7-8 and TRBJ2-7, with TRBD2 identical over 8 bases. CDR3 length: 14 amino acids. The V gene end was trimmed by 1 base and the J gene end by 4 bases; junction bases not matched to a gene: 3. Germline V lookup: CDR1 SGHVS, CDR2 FQNEAQ. CDR3 in DNA: TGTGCCAGCAGCTTAGTAGCGGGGACTTACGAGCAGTACTTC. It is translated as CASSLVAGTYEQYF.

The rearrangement joins TRBV6-5 to TRBJ2-1; D perhaps matches TRBD2 (5 bases). The germline CDR1 and CDR2 sequences are MNHEY and SVGAGI. Trimming pared 1 base from V and 4 bases from J, leaving 14 bases between. The CDR3 contains 16 residues. The CDR3 coding sequence is TGTGCCAGCAGTTACTTAGGAGGAGGATCTTACAATGAGCAGTTCTTC. Translated, it gives CASSYLGGGSYNEQFF.

This clone has only a few counts. The chain couples TRBV10-3 to TRBJ2-3; 8 bases are shared with TRBD1. The V gene end was trimmed by 6 bases and the J gene end by 2 bases; junction bases not matched to a gene: 7. The germline V gene has CDR1 ENHRY and CDR2 SYGVKD. The CDR3 length is 15 residues. CDR3 protein: CAIRQTGAATDTQYF. In nucleotides, the CDR3 is TGTGCCATCAGGCAGACAGGGGCGGCCACAGATACGCAGTATTTT.

This rearrangement joins TRBV11-2 to TRBJ1-2; D is possibly TRBD1 (6 bases). The CDR3 covers 14 residues. Trimming shortened V by 3 bases and J by 6 bases, and 14 bases separated the two germline ends. The V gene's germline CDR1 is SGHAT and CDR2 FQNNGV. The DNA of the CDR3 is TGTGCCAGCAGCTTGTATGGGCGGGACAATGGCTACACCTTC. This sequence encodes CASSLYGRDNGYTF.

This clone was picked up a small number of times. This chain joins TRBV6-5 and TRBJ2-2; 9 nucleotides align to TRBD1. The CDR3 covers 14 residues. The ends lost 5 bases at V and 2 bases at J; junction bases unmatched: 0. Germline CDR1 reads MNHEY; CDR2 reads SVGAGI. Written as DNA, the CDR3 is TGTGCCAGCAGTACAGGGGGCAACACCGGGGAGCTGTTTTTT. It translates to CASSTGGNTGELFF.

This clone was observed a few times. V gene TRBV20-1 combines with J gene TRBJ2-1; unclear D gene. This CDR3 is built from 13 residues. From germline, CDR1 is DFQATT and CDR2 SNEGSKA (reference sequence). Trimming removed 3 bases at V and 0 bases at J, with 6 bases between. The CDR3 DNA is TGCAGTGCTAGTCCCGTCTCCTACAATGAGCAGTTCTTC. Its protein product is CSASPVSYNEQFF.

Only one count was recorded for this clone. This chain connects TRBV19 to TRBJ2-3; a possible D gene is TRBD1 (7 bases). CDR3 length: 11 amino acids. Per germline, CDR1 LNHDA and CDR2 SQIVND (reference sequence). With 11 bases removed from V and 14 bases from J, the gap between germline ends came to 20 bases. The CDR3 loop is CAGRGTVITYF. DNA for the CDR3: TGTGCCGGGCGCGGGACAGTGATAACGTATTTT.

V and J are TRBV29-1 and TRBJ1-1, with D unresolved. Trimming pared 7 bases from V and 0 bases from J, leaving 21 bases between. Germline V gives CDR1 SQVTM, CDR2 ANQGSEA. The CDR3 runs 16 residues. The DNA of the CDR3 is TGCAGCGCAAAGGCGGGCCTCCTCCTGATGAACACTGAAGCTTTCTTT. Translating it yields CSAKAGLLLMNTEAFF. Full variable domain (missing parts from reference TRBV29-1 and TRBJ1-1): SAVISQKPSRDICQRGTSLTIQCQVDSQVTMMFWYRQQPGQSLTLIATANQGSEATYESGFVIDKFPISRPNLTFSTLTVSNMSPEDSSIYLCSAKAGLLLMNTEAFFGQGTRLTVV.

V is TRBV4-2 and J is TRBJ2-3; D possibly corresponds to TRBD2 (6 bases). Germline loops: CDR1 LGHNA, CDR2 YNFKEQ. The ends were cut back, 7 bases at V and 2 bases at J, with 13 bases in the middle. The CDR3 extends over 14 amino acids. This CDR3 is CASTPGTFTDTQYF. As DNA, the CDR3 is TGTGCCAGCACCCCCGGGACTTTCACAGATACGCAGTATTTT.

V and J are TRBV5-1 and TRBJ1-1; D not certain. V lost 2 bases and J 6 bases, leaving 14 bases between the germline ends. Germline loops: CDR1 SGHRS, CDR2 YFSETQ. The CDR3 has 14 residues. The CDR3 sequence: CASSFDEGRPEAFF. Here the CDR3 DNA reads TGCGCCAGCAGCTTTGATGAGGGCCGCCCTGAAGCTTTCTTT.

This clone was observed a single time. J is TRBJ1-6 and V is TRBV19; TRBD1 aligns across 7 bases. CDR1 and CDR2 from the germline V gene are LNHDA and SQIVND (reference sequence). This CDR3 comprises 15 residues. V trimming: 7 bases; J trimming: 8 bases; junction bases outside the gene matches: 11. In nucleotides, the CDR3 is TGTGCCAGTAAACCAGGGGGGACAGCATATTCACCCCTCCACTTT. Its protein is CASKPGGTAYSPLHF.

The gene calls are TRBV6-5 and TRBJ1-6, with unresolved D. V lost 0 bases, J lost 12 bases, and 9 bases lay in between. From germline, CDR1 is MNHEY and CDR2 SVGAGI. CDR3 length: 13 residues. The CDR3 region has the DNA TGTGCCAGCAGTTACTCCGTTGGCCTACCCCTCCACTTT. It codes for CASSYSVGLPLHF.

The rearrangement joins TRBV27 to TRBJ1-1; D is perhaps TRBD1 (5 bases). With 2 bases removed from V and 1 base from J, the gap between germline ends came to 23 bases. The CDR3 is made up of 19 amino acids. Germline V gives CDR1 MNHEY, CDR2 SMNVEV (reference sequence). The CDR3 sequence is CASSLRLYRREGKNTEAFF. The CDR3 DNA reads TGTGCCAGCAGTTTACGTTTATACAGGAGAGAGGGGAAGAACACTGAAGCTTTCTTT.

The chain is built from TRBV28 and TRBJ1-2; 8 positions match TRBD1. Germline CDR1 reads MDHEN; CDR2 reads SYDVKM. The CDR3 has 15 residues. The V gene end was trimmed by 9 bases and the J gene end by 5 bases; junction bases not matched to a gene: 14. CDR3 residues: CASWTGLGFSYGYTF. The CDR3 DNA reads TGTGCCAGTTGGACAGGGCTCGGATTTTCATATGGCTACACCTTC.